Each of the 7 T cell receptor beta chains below was sequenced from the same sample in a study of cytomegalovirus exposure and HLA in healthy donors. The PCR made use of 60 Vbeta and 13 Jbeta primers. Sequencing was performed with immunoSEQ multiplex PCR; in TCRdb, only in-frame clones are kept and a portion is missing. The sample includes 75,000 to 85,000 clones. The sequencing input was PBMCs. Every receptor here comes from a man aged 50-59 years in good health and CMV-seronegative.

V usage is TRBV4-3 and J usage is TRBJ2-2; D gene ambiguous. Trimming shortened V by 0 bases and J by 7 bases, and 6 bases separated the two germline ends. Germline CDR1 reads LGHNA; CDR2 reads YSLEER. CDR3 size: 13 residues. The CDR3 spells CASSQDLFGELFF. CDR3 DNA: TGCGCCAGCAGCCAAGATCTCTTCGGGGAGCTGTTTTTT.

J is TRBJ1-5 and V is TRBV6-6; D may be TRBD1 (6 bases). V lost 2 bases and J lost 4, with 12 bases in between. The CDR3 has 15 residues. Germline lookup yields CDR1 MNHNY and CDR2 SVGAGI (reference sequence). This CDR3 is CASSYLRTDNQPQHF. The CDR3 DNA sequence: TGTGCCAGCAGTTACCTTCGGACAGATAATCAGCCCCAGCATTTT.

The genes are TRBV4-2 and TRBJ2-1; 7 bases line up with TRBD2. The CDR3 is 14 residues long. Per the germline V gene, CDR1 is LGHNA and CDR2 is YNFKEQ. J lost 8 bases, V lost 7 bases, and 11 bases had no gene match. CDR3 coding DNA: TGTGCCAGCAAGGGGACTACGGAAGGATATGAGCAGTTCTTC. This translates into CASKGTTEGYEQFF.

The chain employs TRBV5-1 and TRBJ2-5, with 9 bases that match TRBD1. The DNA end favors TRBJ2-7, so the J call may be wrong. CDR1 is SGHRS and CDR2 is YFSETQ in the germline V gene. The CDR3 is 15 amino acids. Here the CDR3 reads CASSLGGTGPYEQYF. CDR3 nucleotide sequence: TGCGCCAGCAGCTTGGGGGGGACAGGGCCCTACGAGCAGTACTTC.

The chain employs TRBV13 and TRBJ2-5, with 15 bases identical to TRBD2. The CDR3 is made up of 17 amino acids. J was trimmed by 1 base and V by 4 bases; bases with no gene match: 4. Germline assignment: CDR1 PRHDT and CDR2 FYEKMQ (reference sequence). CDR3 nucleotide sequence: TGTGCCAGCAGCTGGACTAGCGGGGGGGCCTCCCAAGAGACCCAGTACTTC. Protein: CASSWTSGGASQETQYF. The complete variable domain, with remaining parts taken from reference TRBV13 and TRBJ2-5, reads AAGVIQSPRHLIKEKRETATLKCYPIPRHDTVYWYQQGPGQDPQFLISFYEKMQSDKGSIPDRFSAQQFSDYHSELNMSSLELGDSALYFCASSWTSGGASQETQYFGPGTRLLVL.

This sequence joins TRBV5-6 and TRBJ1-2, with a possible D match to TRBD1 (6 bases). From germline, CDR1 is SGHDT and CDR2 YYEEEE. V dropped 4 bases and J dropped 5 bases, with 12 bases sitting between them. The CDR3 totals 13 residues. The CDR3 spells CASSGEGVYGYTF. The CDR3 DNA follows: TGTGCCAGCAGCGGTGAGGGGGTATATGGCTACACCTTC.

As to this clone: Distinct nucleotide sequences in the sample also encode this CDR3. This chain links TRBV5-1 with TRBJ1-2; D remains unclear. Germline-derived CDR1 and CDR2 are SGHRS and YFSETQ. The CDR3 covers 14 residues. Trimming removed 0 bases from V and 0 bases from J, with 6 bases in between. The CDR3 DNA follows: TGCGCCAGCAGCTTGGACAGCCCTAACTATGGCTACACCTTC. This gives the protein CASSLDSPNYGYTF. Based on the CDR3 plus reference TRBV5-1 and TRBJ1-2, the full variable domain is KAGVTQTPRYLIKTRGQQVTLSCSPISGHRSVSWYQQTPGQGLQFLFEYFSETQRNKGNFPGRFSGRQFSNSRSEMNVSTLELGDSALYLCASSLDSPNYGYTFGSGTRLTVV.